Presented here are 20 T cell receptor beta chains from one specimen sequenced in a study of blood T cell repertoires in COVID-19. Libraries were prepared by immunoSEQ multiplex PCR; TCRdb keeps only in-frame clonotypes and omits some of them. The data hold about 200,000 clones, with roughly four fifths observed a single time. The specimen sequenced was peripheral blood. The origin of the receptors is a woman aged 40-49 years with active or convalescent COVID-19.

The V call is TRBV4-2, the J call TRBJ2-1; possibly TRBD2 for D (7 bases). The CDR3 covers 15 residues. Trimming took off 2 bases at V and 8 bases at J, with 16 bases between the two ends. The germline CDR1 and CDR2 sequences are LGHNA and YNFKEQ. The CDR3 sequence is CASSQPGGRQDEQFF. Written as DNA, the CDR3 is TGTGCCAGCAGCCAACCCGGGGGGAGACAGGATGAGCAGTTCTTC.

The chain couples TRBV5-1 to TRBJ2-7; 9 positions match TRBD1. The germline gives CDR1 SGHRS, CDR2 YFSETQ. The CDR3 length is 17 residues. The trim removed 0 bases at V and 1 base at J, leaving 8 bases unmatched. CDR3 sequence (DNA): TGCGCCAGCAGCTTGGATCCCACCGGGACAGGGTCCTACGAGCAGTACTTC. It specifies CASSLDPTGTGSYEQYF.

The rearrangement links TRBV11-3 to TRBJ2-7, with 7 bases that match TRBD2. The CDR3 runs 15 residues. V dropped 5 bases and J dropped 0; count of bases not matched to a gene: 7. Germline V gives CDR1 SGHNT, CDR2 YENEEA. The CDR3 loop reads CASSALAASSYEQYF. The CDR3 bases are TGTGCCAGCAGCGCCCTAGCGGCCAGCTCCTACGAGCAGTACTTC.

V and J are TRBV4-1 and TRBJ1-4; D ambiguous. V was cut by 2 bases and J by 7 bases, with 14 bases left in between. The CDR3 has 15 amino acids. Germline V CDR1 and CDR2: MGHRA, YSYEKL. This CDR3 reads CASSQPMRAREKLFF. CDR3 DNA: TGCGCCAGCAGCCAACCCATGCGGGCACGTGAAAAACTGTTTTTT.

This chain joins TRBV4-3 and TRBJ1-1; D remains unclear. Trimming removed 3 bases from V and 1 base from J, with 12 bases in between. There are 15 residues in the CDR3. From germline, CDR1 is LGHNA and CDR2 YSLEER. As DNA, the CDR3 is TGCGCCAGCAGCCAGGAGCCGGCGACGAACACTGAAGCTTTCTTT. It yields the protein CASSQEPATNTEAFF.

The DNA for the CDR3 is TGTGCCAGCAGTTGGACCGGGACAACCTCCTACAATGAGCAGTTCTTC. Amino acid sequence: CASSWTGTTSYNEQFF. The rearrangement links TRBV7-2 to TRBJ2-1, with TRBD1 as a possible D gene (6 bases). V was cut by 6 bases and J by 0 bases, with 15 bases left in between. This CDR3 is built from 16 residues. Germline V gene sequence: CDR1 SGHTA, CDR2 FQGNSA.

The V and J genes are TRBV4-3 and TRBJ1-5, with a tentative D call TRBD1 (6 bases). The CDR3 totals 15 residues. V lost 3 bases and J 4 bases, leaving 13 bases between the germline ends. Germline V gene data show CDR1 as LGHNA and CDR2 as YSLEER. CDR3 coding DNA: TGCGCCAGCAGCCAGACAGGACAGCCGAATCAGCCCCAGCATTTT. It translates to CASSQTGQPNQPQHF.

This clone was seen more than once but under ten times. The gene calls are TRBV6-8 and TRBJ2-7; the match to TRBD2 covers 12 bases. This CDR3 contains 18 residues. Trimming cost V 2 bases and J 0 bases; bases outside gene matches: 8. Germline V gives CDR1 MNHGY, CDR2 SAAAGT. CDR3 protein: CASSYPGTSGPSSYEQYF. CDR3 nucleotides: TGTGCCAGCAGTTACCCCGGGACTAGCGGGCCTAGCTCCTACGAGCAGTACTTC.

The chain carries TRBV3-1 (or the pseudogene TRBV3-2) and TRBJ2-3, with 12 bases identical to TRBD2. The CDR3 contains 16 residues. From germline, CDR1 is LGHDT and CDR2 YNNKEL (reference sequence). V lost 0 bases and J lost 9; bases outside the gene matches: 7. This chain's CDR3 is CASSQDRRLAGDTQYF. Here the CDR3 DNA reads TGTGCCAGCAGCCAAGATCGGAGACTAGCGGGAGACACGCAGTATTTT.

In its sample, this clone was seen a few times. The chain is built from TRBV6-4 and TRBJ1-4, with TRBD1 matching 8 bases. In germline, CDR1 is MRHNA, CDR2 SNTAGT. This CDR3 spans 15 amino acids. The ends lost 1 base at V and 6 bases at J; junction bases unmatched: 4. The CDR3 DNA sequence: TGTGCCAGCAGTGACTGCCGGACAGGGTATGAAAAACTGTTTTTT. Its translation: CASSDCRTGYEKLFF.

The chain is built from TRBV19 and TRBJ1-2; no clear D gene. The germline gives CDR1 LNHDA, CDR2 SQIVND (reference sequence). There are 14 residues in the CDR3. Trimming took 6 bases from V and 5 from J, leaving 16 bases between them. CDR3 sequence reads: CASRVSGGFYGYTF. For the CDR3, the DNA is TGTGCCAGTAGGGTTAGTGGAGGGTTTTATGGCTACACCTTC.

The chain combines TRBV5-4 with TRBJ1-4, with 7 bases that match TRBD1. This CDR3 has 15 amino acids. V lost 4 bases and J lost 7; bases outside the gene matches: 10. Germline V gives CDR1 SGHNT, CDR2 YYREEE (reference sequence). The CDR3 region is CASSASRGIAEKLFF. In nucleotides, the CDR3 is TGTGCCAGCAGCGCGAGCAGGGGGATTGCTGAAAAACTGTTTTTT.

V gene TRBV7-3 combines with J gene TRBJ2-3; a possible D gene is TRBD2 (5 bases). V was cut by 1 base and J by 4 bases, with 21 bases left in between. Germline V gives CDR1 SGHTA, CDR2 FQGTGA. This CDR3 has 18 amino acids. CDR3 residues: CASSLNPIGIGGADTQYF. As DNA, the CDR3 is TGTGCCAGCAGCTTAAACCCAATCGGGATCGGCGGAGCAGATACGCAGTATTTT.

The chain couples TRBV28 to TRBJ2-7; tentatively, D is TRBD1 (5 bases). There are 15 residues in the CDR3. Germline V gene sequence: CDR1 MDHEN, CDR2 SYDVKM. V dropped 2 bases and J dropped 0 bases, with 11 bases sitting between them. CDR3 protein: CASSLARAFSYEQYF. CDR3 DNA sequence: TGTGCCAGCAGTTTAGCCAGGGCCTTCTCCTACGAGCAGTACTTC. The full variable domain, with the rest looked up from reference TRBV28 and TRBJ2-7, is DVKVTQSSRYLVKRTGEKVFLECVQDMDHENMFWYRQDPGLGLRLIYFSYDVKMKEKGDIPEGYSVSREKKERFSLILESASTNQTSMYLCASSLARAFSYEQYFGPGTRLTVT.

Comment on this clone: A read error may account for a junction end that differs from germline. For the CDR3, the DNA is TGTGCTAGCAGCTCCGGGCGGGCCTACACAGATACGCAGTATTTT. Protein product: CASSSGRAYTDTQYF. The chain has TRBV7-7 and TRBJ2-3, with D perhaps matching TRBD2 (5 bases). The germline V gene encodes CDR1 SSHAT and CDR2 FNYEAQ (reference sequence). The CDR3 has 15 amino acids.

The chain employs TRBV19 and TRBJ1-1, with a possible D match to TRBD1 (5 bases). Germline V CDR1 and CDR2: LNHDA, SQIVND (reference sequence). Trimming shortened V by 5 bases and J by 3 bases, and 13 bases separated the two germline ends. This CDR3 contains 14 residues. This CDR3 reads CASSRTGGDTEAFF. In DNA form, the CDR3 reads TGTGCCAGTAGTCGCACCGGAGGGGACACTGAAGCTTTCTTT.

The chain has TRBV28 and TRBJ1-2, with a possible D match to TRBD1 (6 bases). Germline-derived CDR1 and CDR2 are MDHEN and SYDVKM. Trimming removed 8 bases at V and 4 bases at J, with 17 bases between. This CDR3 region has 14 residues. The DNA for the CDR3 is TGTGCCAGCGTTCCCGGACAGTTAATCTATGGCTACACCTTC. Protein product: CASVPGQLIYGYTF.

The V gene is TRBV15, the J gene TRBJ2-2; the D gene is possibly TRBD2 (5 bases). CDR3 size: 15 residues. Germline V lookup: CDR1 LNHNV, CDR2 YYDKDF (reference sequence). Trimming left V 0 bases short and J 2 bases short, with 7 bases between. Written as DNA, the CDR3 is TGTGCCACCAGCAGAGAGCGGGCTAACACCGGGGAGCTGTTTTTT. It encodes CATSRERANTGELFF.

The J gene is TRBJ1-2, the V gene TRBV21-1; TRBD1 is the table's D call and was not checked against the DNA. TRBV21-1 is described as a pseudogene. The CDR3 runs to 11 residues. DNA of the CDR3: TGTGCCAGCAGCAAAGGGCACGGCTACACCTTC. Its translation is CASSKGHGYTF.

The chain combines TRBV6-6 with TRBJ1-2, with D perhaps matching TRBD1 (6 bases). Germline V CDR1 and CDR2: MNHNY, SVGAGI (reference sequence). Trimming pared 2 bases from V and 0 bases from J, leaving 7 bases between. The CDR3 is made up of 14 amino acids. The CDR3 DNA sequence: TGTGCCAGCAGTTACGGACAGCCTAACTATGGCTACACCTTC. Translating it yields CASSYGQPNYGYTF.